The source of this TCR beta chain is a study of blood T cell repertoires in COVID-19. Overall study: There were acute and convalescent COVID-19 samples, and they came from the United States, Italy and Spain.

Per germline, CDR1 SNHLY and CDR2 FYNNEI. V was clipped by 7 bases and J by 2 bases, with 21 bases between them. This CDR3 spans 17 amino acids. Using immunoSEQ multiplex PCR, the repertoire was profiled, and TCRdb retains in-frame clones only, with some absent. The data contain about 97,000 clones, about 89% of them singletons. The origin of this receptor is a man aged 50 or older with acute or convalescent COVID-19. V is TRBV2 and J is TRBJ1-3; TRBD1 might be the D (5 bases). The sequenced sample consisted of peripheral blood. This CDR3 is CASNPFQGPPTGNTIYF. The CDR3 DNA reads as TGTGCCAGCAATCCGTTCCAGGGCCCACCGACTGGAAACACCATATATTTT.